This entry features one TCR beta chain sequence. Its antigen is still unknown. The sample belongs to a study of long-term antiretroviral therapy in people with HIV. Overall study results and limits: Post-ART, diversity grew, though it stayed under transplant donor control levels.

An immunoSEQ assay, version v3.0, was performed at survey level. Sequencing efforts were directed toward roughly 35,000-55,000 T-cell genomes per sample. Profiling relied on immunoSEQ multiplex PCR, and the TCRdb table lists in-frame clones only, not all of them. Seen here are roughly 27,000 clones, around 85% observed once, and the top ten hold around 9.6%. The sequence was collected from a man in his forties with HIV. Specimen: unsorted PBMCs, collected 2.3 years after starting antiretroviral therapy.

The CDR3 loop reads CAWRGQGYGYTF. CDR3 sequence (DNA): TGTGCCTGGAGGGGACAGGGCTATGGCTACACCTTC. The chain recombines TRBV30 with TRBJ1-2; TRBD1 matches at 9 bases. The CDR3 runs 12 residues. Trimming removed 3 bases from V and 4 bases from J; junction bases left unmatched: 0. Germline lookup yields CDR1 GTSNPN and CDR2 SVGIG (reference sequence).